This T cell receptor beta chain was identified in a study of vaccination and CD4 T cells after COVID-19. About the research overall: Median time from COVID diagnosis to post-COVID sampling was 101 days (35 to 161).

The CDR3 covers 12 residues. Per germline, CDR1 SGHAT and CDR2 FQDESV (reference sequence). Trimming left V 5 bases short and J 7 bases short, with 10 bases between. As for this clonotype: What it binds is unknown.

Sequencing of cultured CD4+ T cell DNA used the Oncomine TCR Beta short-read assay. From CD4+ T cells that had been cultured, genomic DNA was extracted. MiXCR was run by TCRdb on the PCR reads, yielding one entry per CDR3 protein. Altogether about 12,000 distinct CDR3 sequences are present, about 56% being singletons, with the ten largest covering approximately 10%. The treatment is: roughly 11-day PBMC culture with coronavirus spike peptide pools or control peptides (ViraFEST assay). Sequenced input: CD4+ T cells from blood, cultured in vitro. The sequence came from a human donor who had recovered from COVID-19. The chain couples TRBV11-1 to TRBJ2-3, with D possibly matching TRBD2 (5 bases). CDR3 bases: TGTGCCAGCAGCCTCCCGACTAATACGCAGTATTTT. It yields the protein CASSLPTNTQYF.